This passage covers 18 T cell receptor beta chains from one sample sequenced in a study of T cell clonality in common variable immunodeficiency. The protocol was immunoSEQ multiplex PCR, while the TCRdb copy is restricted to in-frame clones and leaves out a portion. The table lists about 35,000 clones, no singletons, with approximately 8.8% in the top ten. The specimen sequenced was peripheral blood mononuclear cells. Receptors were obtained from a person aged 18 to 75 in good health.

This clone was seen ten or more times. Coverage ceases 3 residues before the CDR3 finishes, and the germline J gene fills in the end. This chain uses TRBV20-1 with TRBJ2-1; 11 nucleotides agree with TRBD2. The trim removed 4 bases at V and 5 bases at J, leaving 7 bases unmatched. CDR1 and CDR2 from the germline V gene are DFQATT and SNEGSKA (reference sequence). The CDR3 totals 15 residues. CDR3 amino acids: CSAIIAGGLHNEQFF. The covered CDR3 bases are TGCAGTGCTATAATAGCGGGAGGGTTACACAATGAG.

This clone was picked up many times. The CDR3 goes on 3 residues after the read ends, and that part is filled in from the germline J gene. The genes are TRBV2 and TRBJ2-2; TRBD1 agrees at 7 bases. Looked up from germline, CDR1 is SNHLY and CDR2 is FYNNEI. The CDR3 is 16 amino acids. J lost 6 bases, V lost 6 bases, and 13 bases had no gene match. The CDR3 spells CASSPDRVVGSGELFF. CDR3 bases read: TGTGCCAGCAGCCCCGACAGGGTAGTTGGGTCCGGGGAG.

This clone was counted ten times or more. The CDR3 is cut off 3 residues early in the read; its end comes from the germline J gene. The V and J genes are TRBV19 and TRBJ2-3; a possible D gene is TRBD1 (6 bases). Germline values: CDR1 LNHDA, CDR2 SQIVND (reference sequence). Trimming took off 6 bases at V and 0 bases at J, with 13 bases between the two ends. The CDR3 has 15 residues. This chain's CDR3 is CASSVTGLSTDTQYF. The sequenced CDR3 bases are TGTGCCAGTAGCGTGACAGGTTTAAGCACAGATACG.

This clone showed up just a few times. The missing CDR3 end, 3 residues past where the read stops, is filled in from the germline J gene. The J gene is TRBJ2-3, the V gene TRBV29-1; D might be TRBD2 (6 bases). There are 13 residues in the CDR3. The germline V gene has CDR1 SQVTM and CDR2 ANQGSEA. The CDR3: CSVSPAGGETQYF. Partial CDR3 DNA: TGCAGCGTTTCGCCCGCCGGCGGGGAGACG.

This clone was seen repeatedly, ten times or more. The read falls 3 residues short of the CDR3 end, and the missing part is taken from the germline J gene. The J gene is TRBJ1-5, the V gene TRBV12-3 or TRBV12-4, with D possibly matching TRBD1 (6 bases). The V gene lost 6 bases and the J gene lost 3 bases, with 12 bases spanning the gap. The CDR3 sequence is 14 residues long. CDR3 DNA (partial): TGTGCCAGCAGGGATGACAGGATCAATCAGCCC. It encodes CASRDDRINQP. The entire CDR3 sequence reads CASRDDRINQPQHF.

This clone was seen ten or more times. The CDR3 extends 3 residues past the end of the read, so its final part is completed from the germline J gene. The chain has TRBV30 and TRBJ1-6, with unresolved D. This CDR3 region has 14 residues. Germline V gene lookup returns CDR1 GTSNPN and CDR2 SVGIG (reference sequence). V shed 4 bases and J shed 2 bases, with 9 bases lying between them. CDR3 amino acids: CAWTGLPYNSPLHF. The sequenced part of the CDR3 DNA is TGTGCCTGGACGGGGTTACCCTATAATTCACCC.

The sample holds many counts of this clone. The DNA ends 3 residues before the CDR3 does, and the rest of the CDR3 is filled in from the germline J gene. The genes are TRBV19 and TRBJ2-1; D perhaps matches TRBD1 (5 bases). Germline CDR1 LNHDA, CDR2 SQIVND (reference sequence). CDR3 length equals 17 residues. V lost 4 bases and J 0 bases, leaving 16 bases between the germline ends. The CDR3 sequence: CASSTLRAGPSYNEQFF. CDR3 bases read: TGTGCCAGTAGTACCCTCAGGGCCGGGCCCTCCTACAATGAG.

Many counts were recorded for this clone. The DNA read from the CDR3 is TGCGCCAGCAGCTTAGGTGAGATCGTTGTCCCCGGGGAG. Its protein product is CASSLGEIVVPGE. In full, the CDR3 reads CASSLGEIVVPGELFF. V gene TRBV5-1 combines with J gene TRBJ2-2; D remains unclear. From the germline J gene comes the end of the CDR3, since the read stops 3 residues before it. Trimming pared 2 bases from V and 6 bases from J, leaving 17 bases between. CDR1 is SGHRS, CDR2 YFSETQ, per germline. The length of the CDR3 is 16 residues.

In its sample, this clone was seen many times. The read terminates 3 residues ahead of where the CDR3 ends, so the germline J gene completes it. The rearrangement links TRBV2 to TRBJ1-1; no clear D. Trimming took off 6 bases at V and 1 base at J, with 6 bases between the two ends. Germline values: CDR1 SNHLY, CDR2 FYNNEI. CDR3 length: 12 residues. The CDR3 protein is CASSAGNTEAFF. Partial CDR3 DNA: TGTGCCAGCAGCGCGGGGAACACTGAA.

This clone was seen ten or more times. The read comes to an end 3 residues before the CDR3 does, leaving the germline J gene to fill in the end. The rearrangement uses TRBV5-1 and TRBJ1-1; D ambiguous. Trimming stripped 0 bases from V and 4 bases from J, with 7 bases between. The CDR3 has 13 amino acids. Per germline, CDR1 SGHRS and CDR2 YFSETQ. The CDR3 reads CASSLEGLTEAFF. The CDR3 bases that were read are TGCGCCAGCAGCTTGGAAGGCCTCACTGAA.

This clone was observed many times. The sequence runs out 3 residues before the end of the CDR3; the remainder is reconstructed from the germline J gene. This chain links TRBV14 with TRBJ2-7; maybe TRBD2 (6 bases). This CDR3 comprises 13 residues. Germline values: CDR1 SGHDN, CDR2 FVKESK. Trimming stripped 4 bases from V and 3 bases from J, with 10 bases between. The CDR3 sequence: CASSLGTHYEQYF. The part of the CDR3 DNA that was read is TGTGCCAGCAGCCTCGGGACTCACTACGAG.

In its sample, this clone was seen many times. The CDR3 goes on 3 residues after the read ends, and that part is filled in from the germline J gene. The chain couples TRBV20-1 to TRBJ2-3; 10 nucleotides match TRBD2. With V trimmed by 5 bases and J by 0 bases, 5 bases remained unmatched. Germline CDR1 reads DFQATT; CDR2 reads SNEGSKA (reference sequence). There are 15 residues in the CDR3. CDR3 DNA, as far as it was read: TGCAGTGCTCCTTCTAGCGGGAGCAGCACAGATACG. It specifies CSAPSSGSSTDT. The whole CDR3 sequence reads CSAPSSGSSTDTQYF.

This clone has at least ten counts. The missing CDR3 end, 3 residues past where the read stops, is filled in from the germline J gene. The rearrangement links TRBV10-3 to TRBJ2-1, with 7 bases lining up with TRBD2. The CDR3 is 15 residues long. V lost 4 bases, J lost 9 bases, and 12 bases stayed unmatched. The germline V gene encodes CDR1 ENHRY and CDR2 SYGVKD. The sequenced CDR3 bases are TGTGCCATCAGTGGGGGGGGTGGAAGGATGGGTGAG. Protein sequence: CAISGGGGRMGE. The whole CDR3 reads CAISGGGGRMGEQFF.

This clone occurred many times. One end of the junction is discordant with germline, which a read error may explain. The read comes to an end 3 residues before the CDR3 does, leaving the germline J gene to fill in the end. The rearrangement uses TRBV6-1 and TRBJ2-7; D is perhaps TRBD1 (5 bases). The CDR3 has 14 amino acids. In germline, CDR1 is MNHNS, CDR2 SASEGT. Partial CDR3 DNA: TGTGCCAGCAGTGAGCCAGGGTTCTCCAACGAG. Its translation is CASSEPGFSNE. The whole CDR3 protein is CASSEPGFSNEQYF.

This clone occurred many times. CDR3 residues: CASGGVDYGYTF. The part of the CDR3 DNA that was read is TGTGCCAGCGGAGGGGTTGACTATGGC. V and J are TRBV7-8 and TRBJ1-2, with D possibly matching TRBD1 (5 bases). The read terminates 3 residues before the CDR3 end, so the remaining end is supplied by the germline J gene. Germline V gives CDR1 SGHVS, CDR2 FQNEAQ. V lost 8 bases and J 3 bases, leaving 10 bases between the germline ends. This CDR3 contains 12 residues.

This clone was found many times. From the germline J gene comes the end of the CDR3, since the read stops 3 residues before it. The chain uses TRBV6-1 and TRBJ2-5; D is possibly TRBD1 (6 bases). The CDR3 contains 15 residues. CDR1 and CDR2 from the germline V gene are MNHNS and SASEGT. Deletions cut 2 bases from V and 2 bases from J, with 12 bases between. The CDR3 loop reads CASSEWRGQQETQYF. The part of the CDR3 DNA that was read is TGTGCCAGCAGTGAATGGAGAGGACAGCAAGAGACC.

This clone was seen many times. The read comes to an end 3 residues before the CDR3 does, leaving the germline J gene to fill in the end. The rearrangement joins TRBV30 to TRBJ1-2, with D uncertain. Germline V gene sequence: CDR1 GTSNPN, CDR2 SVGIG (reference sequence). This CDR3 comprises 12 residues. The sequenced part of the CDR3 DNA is TGTGCCTGGAGTGTATCGGTCTCGGGC. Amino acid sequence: CAWSVSVSG. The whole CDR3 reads CAWSVSVSGYTF.

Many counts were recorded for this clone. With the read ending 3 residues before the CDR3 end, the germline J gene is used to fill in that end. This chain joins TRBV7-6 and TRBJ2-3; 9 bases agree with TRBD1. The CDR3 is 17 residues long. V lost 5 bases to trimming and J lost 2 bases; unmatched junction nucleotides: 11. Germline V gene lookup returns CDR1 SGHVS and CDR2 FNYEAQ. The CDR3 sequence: CASSVYYRDRDTDTQYF. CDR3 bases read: TGTGCCAGCAGCGTATACTACCGGGACAGGGACACAGATACG.